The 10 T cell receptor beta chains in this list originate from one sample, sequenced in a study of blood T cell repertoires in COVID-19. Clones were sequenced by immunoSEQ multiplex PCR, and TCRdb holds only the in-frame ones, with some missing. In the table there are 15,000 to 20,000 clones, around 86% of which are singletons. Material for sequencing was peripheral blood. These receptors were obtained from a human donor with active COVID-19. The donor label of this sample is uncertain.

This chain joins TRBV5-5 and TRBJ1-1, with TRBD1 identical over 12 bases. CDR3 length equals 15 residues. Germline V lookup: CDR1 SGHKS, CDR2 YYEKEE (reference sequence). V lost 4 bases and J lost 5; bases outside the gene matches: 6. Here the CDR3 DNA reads TGTGCCAGCAGCCCTCGGGACAGGGGGCTTACTGAAGCTTTCTTT. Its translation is CASSPRDRGLTEAFF.

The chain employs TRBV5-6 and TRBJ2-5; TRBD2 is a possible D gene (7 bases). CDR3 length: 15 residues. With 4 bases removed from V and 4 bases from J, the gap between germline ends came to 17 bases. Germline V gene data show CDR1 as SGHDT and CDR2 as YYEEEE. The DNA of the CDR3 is TGTGCCAGCAGCCCGGAAGGGGGGGCCTCAGAGACCCAGTACTTC. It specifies CASSPEGGASETQYF.

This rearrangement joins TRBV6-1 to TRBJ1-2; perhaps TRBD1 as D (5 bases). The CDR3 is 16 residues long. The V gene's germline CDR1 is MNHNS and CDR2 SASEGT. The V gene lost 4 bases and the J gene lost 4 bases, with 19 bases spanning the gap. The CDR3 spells CASSGAGRGLPYGYTF. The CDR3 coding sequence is TGTGCCAGCAGTGGTGCAGGTAGGGGACTCCCCTATGGCTACACCTTC.

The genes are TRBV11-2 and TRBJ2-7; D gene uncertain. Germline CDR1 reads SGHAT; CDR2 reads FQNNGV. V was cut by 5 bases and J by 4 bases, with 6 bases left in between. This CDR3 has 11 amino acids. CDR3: CASSPLYEQYF. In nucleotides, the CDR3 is TGTGCCAGCAGCCCTCTGTACGAGCAGTACTTC.

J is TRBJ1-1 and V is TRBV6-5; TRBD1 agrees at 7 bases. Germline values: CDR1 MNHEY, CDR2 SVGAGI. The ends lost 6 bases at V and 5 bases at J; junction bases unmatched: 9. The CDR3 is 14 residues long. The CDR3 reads CASRQAQGRTEAFF. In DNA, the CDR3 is TGTGCCAGCAGACAAGCACAGGGGCGTACTGAAGCTTTCTTT.

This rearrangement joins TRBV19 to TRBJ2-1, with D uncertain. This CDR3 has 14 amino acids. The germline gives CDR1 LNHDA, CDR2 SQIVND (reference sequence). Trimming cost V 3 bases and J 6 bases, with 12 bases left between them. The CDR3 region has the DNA TGTGCCAGTAGTATCTTCCCAGAATCCAATGAGCAGTTCTTC. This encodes CASSIFPESNEQFF. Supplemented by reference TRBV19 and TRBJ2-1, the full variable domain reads DGGITQSPKYLFRKEGQNVTLSCEQNLNHDAMYWYRQDPGQGLRLIYYSQIVNDFQKGDIAEGYSVSREKKESFPLTVTSAQKNPTAFYLCASSIFPESNEQFFGPGTRLTVL.

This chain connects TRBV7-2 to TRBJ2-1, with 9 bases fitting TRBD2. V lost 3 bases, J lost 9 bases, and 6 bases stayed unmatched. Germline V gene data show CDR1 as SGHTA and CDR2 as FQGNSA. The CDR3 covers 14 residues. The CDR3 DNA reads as TGTGCCAGCAGCTTTCAGTCTAGCGGGGCTGAGCAGTTCTTC. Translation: CASSFQSSGAEQFF.

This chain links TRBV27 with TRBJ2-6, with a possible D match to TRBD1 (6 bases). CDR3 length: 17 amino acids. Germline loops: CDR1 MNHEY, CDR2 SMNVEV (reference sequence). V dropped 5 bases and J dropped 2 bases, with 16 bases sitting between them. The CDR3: CASSQTYYRAGANVLTF. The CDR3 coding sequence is TGTGCCAGCAGTCAAACCTACTACAGGGCTGGGGCCAACGTCCTGACTTTC.

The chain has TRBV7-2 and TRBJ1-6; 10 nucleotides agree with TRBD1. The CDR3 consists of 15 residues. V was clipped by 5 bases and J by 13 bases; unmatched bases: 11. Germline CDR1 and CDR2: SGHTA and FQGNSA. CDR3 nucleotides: TGTGCCAGCAGCGCAACCGGGACAGGGGTACGGCCCCTCCACTTT. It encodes CASSATGTGVRPLHF.

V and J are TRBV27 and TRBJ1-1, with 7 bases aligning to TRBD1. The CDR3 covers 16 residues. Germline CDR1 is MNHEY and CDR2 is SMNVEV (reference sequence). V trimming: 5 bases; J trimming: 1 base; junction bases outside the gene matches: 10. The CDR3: CASSPGGGFGNTEAFF. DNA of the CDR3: TGTGCCAGCAGTCCAGGAGGGGGCTTTGGGAACACTGAAGCTTTCTTT.